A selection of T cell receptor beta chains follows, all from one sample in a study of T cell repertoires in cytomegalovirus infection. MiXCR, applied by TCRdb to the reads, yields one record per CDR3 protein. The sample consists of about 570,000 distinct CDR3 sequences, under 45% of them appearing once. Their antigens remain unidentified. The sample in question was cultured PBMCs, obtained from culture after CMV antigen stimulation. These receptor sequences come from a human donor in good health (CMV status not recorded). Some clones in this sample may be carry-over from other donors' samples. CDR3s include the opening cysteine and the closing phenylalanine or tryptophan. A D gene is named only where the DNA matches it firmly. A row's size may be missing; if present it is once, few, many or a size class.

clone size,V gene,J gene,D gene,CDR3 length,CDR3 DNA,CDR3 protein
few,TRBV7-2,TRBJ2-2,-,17,TGTGCCAGCAGCTTAGGTCTAGGGCCGAGGAACACCGGGGAGCTGTTTTTT,CASSLGLGPRNTGELFF
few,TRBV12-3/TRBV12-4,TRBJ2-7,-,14,TGTGCCAGCAGTTTATCACTAGCCTCCTACGAGCAGTACTTC,CASSLSLASYEQYF
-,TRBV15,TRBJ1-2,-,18,TGTGCCACCAGCAGAGAATCCCGGAATTGGCCACCTCACTATGGCTACACCTTC,CATSRESRNWPPHYGYTF
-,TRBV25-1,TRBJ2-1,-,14,TGTGCCAGCAGTCCTAGACTCAGGGGACGGGAGCAGTTCTTC,CASSPRLRGREQFF
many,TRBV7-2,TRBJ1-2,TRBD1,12,TGTGCCAGCAGCCCGGACAGGGTCGGCTACACCTTC,CASSPDRVGYTF
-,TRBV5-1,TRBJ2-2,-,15,TGCGCCAGCAGCTACCGGGACTTACAAACCGGGGAGCTGTTTTTT,CASSYRDLQTGELFF
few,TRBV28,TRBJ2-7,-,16,TGTGCCAGCAGTTCCAGTGTCGCGGACAGCTCCTACGAGCAGTACTTC,CASSSSVADSSYEQYF
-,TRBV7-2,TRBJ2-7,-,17,TGTGCCAGCAGCTTAGCGGGGCGGGCCCCTTTATCCTACGAGCAGTACTTC,CASSLAGRAPLSYEQYF
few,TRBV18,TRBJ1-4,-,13,TGTGCCAGCTCTCTTAATGGACAGGAAAAACTGTTTTTT,CASSLNGQEKLFF
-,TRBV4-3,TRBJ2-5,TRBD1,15,TGCGCCAGCAGCCCCAGAGGGACAGTTAAAGAGACCCAGTACTTC,CASSPRGTVKETQYF